The rows below give T cell receptor beta chains drawn from one sample of a study of cytotoxic CD8 clonotypes in ibrutinib-treated CLL. Clones were read by immunoSEQ multiplex PCR, and TCRdb kept only the in-frame ones, dropping some. This sample yields under 200,000 clones, of which approximately 80% are seen a single time; around 2.1% belongs to the top ten. This sample comprised PBMCs, obtained after 12 months of ibrutinib treatment. All receptors come from a human donor with chronic lymphocytic leukemia. The CDR3 runs from the conserved cysteine through the conserved F or W. The D gene is left open where the match is weak. Part of the rows lack a size; the others show once, few, many or a class for expanded clones.

d_call	cdr3_length	clone_size	v_call	j_call	cdr3_nt	cdr3_aa
-	16	-	TRBV5-1	TRBJ2-3	TGCGCCAGCAGCCCACCAAACAGGGTTAGCACAGATACGCAGTATTTT	CASSPPNRVSTDTQYF
-	11	-	TRBV10-3	TRBJ2-2	TGTGCCACTGCATCGGACAGGGAGCTGTTTTTT	CATASDRELFF
TRBD1	14	many	TRBV10-3	TRBJ1-2	TGTGCCATCAGCCTTGGGACAGCGGGCTATGGCTACACCTTC	CAISLGTAGYGYTF
TRBD1	14	once	TRBV13	TRBJ2-1	TGTGCCAGCAGCAATTACAGGGGCAGTTATGAGCAGTTCTTC	CASSNYRGSYEQFF
TRBD2	21	-	TRBV4-1	TRBJ2-7	TGCGCCAGCAGCCAAGGGAGCCTCAGACTAGCGGGTCACAAGAGCTCCTACGAGCAGTACTTC	CASSQGSLRLAGHKSSYEQYF
-	17	-	TRBV29-1	TRBJ2-7	TGCAGCGTTGAAGGACGAAAAACAGGGCCCATCTCCTACGAGCAGTACTTC	CSVEGRKTGPISYEQYF
-	16	-	TRBV7-2	TRBJ1-2	TGTGCCAGCAGGACATCAGGCTGGTCTCCCACCTATGGCTACACCTTC	CASRTSGWSPTYGYTF
TRBD2	15	-	TRBV13	TRBJ2-7	TGTGCCAGCAGCCGTTTGCAGGCGGGGGGATACGAGCAGTACTTC	CASSRLQAGGYEQYF
-	16	-	TRBV5-1	TRBJ2-2	TGCGCCAGCAGCTTGGCGTTTGCTGGCGAGCCCGGGGAGCTGTTTTTT	CASSLAFAGEPGELFF
-	14	-	TRBV7-8	TRBJ1-5	TGTGCCAGCAAGGCCGCAGGGAGGGATCAGCCCCAGCATTTT	CASKAAGRDQPQHF
TRBD2	16	once	TRBV29-1	TRBJ2-5	TGCAGCGTTGTGTCTCTAGCGGGGCGGCCATCAGAGACCCAGTACTTC	CSVVSLAGRPSETQYF
TRBD1	17	-	TRBV4-1	TRBJ1-3	TGCGCCAGCAGCCATGGGACAGGGAGGTTCTCTGGAAACACCATATATTTT	CASSHGTGRFSGNTIYF
-	15	-	TRBV18	TRBJ1-6	TGTGCCAGCTCACCACGAGGGGGATATAATTCACCCCTCCACTTT	CASSPRGGYNSPLHF
TRBD1	15	-	TRBV7-2	TRBJ2-7	TGTGCCAGCAGCTCACAGGGACAGAACTCCTACGAGCAGTACTTC	CASSSQGQNSYEQYF
-	13	-	TRBV2	TRBJ1-1	TGTGCCAGCAGTGAATTGGAGAACACTGAAGCTTTCTTT	CASSELENTEAFF
TRBD1	13	-	TRBV7-9	TRBJ2-7	TGTGCCAGCAGTTACCGACAGGGCTACGAGCAGTACTTC	CASSYRQGYEQYF
-	17	-	TRBV7-9	TRBJ2-7	TGTGCCAGCAGCTTAGATAGGGTACAGGGTGGTAGCTACGAGCAGTACTTC	CASSLDRVQGGSYEQYF
-	16	medium-sized	TRBV4-1	TRBJ2-3	TGCGCCAGCAGCCCTCCGACTCGTACCAGCACAGATACGCAGTATTTT	CASSPPTRTSTDTQYF
-	13	-	TRBV7-6	TRBJ2-1	TGTGCCAGCAGCTTAGGATCCTACAATGAGCAGTTCTTC	CASSLGSYNEQFF
-	16	-	TRBV29-1	TRBJ2-5	TGCAGCGTTAGGGGAGTGTTGGGGCCCCAACAAGAGACCCAGTACTTC	CSVRGVLGPQQETQYF
TRBD1	15	once	TRBV2	TRBJ1-5	TGTGCCAGCAGCGGTGACAGGGCCGCCAATCAGCCCCAGCATTTT	CASSGDRAANQPQHF
TRBD1	12	once	TRBV29-1	TRBJ1-1	TGCAGCTCACGACAGGGGGACACTGAAGCTTTCTTT	CSSRQGDTEAFF
-	15	-	TRBV6-5	TRBJ2-2	TGTGCCAGCAGCTCGACTACTCTAAACCCCGGGGAGCTGTTTTTT	CASSSTTLNPGELFF
-	14	-	TRBV5-1	TRBJ2-3	TGCGCCAGCAGCTTTCCTGAGGGCACAGATACGCAGTATTTT	CASSFPEGTDTQYF
TRBD1	17	-	TRBV5-1	TRBJ2-7	TGCGCCAGCAGCTCGGTCCGGGACAGGGGAAACTCCTACGAGCAGTACTTC	CASSSVRDRGNSYEQYF